One sample yielded the 18 T cell receptor beta chains listed below, sequenced in a study of CD8 T cells in ankylosing spondylitis (dated by TCRdb to about 2017). The research as a whole found: Blood from ankylosing spondylitis patients appeared to be characterized by a TCR beta motif composed of eight highly homologous amino acid variants.

Library generation was performed with 5' RACE. The instrument given in TCRdb is Illumina HiSeq 2500. The public reads were run again by TCRdb, first through fastp at Q25 and then through MiXCR, and only productive beta chains were kept. Each entry merges the rows of one CDR3 protein and shows their most common DNA and genes. This sample has about 480,000 distinct CDR3 sequences in its table, and more than 15% of those were observed once. The top ten clones comprise 1% of the sample. Their antigens remain unidentified. Sequencing was performed on blood, either unsorted or a sorted T cell fraction (not recorded which). All receptors derive from a male donor with ankylosing spondylitis.

The rearrangement joins TRBV7-3 to TRBJ1-1; D remains ambiguous. V was pared by 3 bases and J by 3 bases, with 8 bases between. The CDR3 extends over 13 amino acids. Looked up from germline, CDR1 is SGHTA and CDR2 is FQGTGA. The CDR3 nucleotides read TGTGCCAGCAGCTTGTCGAGGTACACTGAAGCTTTCTTT. This codes for CASSLSRYTEAFF.

This clonotype was seen more than once but under ten times. CDR3 sequence reads: CASTAREPGTQYF. The CDR3 region has the DNA TGTGCCAGCACGGCCCGGGAGCCCGGTACGCAGTATTTT. The rearrangement joins TRBV27 to TRBJ2-3, with D maybe TRBD2 (6 bases). Germline V lookup: CDR1 MNHEY, CDR2 SMNVEV (reference sequence). The CDR3 is made up of 13 amino acids. V gave up 7 bases and J gave up 8 bases, with 16 bases separating them.

This clonotype came up many times. The chain is built from TRBV12-3 or TRBV12-4 and TRBJ2-3; 9 bases are a match to TRBD2. The CDR3 spans 15 residues. Losses at the gene ends were 5 bases for V and 4 bases for J; bases not matched to a gene: 7. The CDR3 region has the DNA TGTGCCAGCAGTCCCGAGGGACTAGCCCCAGATACGCAGTATTTT. This encodes CASSPEGLAPDTQYF.

The CDR3 DNA follows: TGTGCCAGCAGCCAACGGGTAGGAGCCTACAATGAGCAGTTCTTC. Amino acid sequence: CASSQRVGAYNEQFF. The chain links TRBV3-1 to TRBJ2-1; no definite D call. The CDR3 runs to 15 residues. V was trimmed by 2 bases and J by 2 bases, leaving 10 bases between them. Germline V CDR1 and CDR2: LGHDT, YNNKEL (reference sequence).

This clonotype was detected a few times. The V gene is TRBV20-1, the J gene TRBJ1-3, with D perhaps TRBD1 (5 bases). The CDR3 contains 14 residues. The germline V gene has CDR1 DFQATT and CDR2 SNEGSKA (reference sequence). V was trimmed by 6 bases and J by 2 bases, leaving 14 bases between them. The CDR3: CSAASRQPGNTIYF. As DNA, the CDR3 is TGCAGTGCCGCTAGCAGACAGCCTGGAAACACCATATATTTT.

The rearrangement uses TRBV7-2 and TRBJ2-7; TRBD2 is a possible D gene (7 bases). Germline V gene data show CDR1 as SGHTA and CDR2 as FQGNSA. This CDR3 comprises 12 residues. V gave up 4 bases and J gave up 7 bases, with 11 bases separating them. The chain's CDR3 is CASSWGGGEQYF. CDR3 nucleotides: TGTGCCAGCAGCTGGGGAGGGGGGGAGCAGTACTTC.

Remarks on this clonotype: A single base separates this from a much larger clone, so it may be a read error. This rearrangement joins TRBV20-1 to TRBJ2-1; 13 bases are a match to TRBD2. Trimming took 5 bases from V and 3 from J; bases not matched to a gene: 1. Germline CDR1 reads DFQATT; CDR2 reads SNEGSKA (reference sequence). The CDR3 has 14 amino acids. This CDR3 reads CSAGTSGVYNEQFF. CDR3 in DNA: TGCAGTGCTGGGACTAGCGGGGTCTACAATGAGCAGTTCTTC.

The rearrangement links TRBV7-8 to TRBJ2-7, with D possibly matching TRBD1 (5 bases). The CDR3 is 13 residues long. The V gene's germline CDR1 is SGHVS and CDR2 FQNEAQ. With 5 bases removed from V and 3 bases from J, the gap between germline ends came to 11 bases. The CDR3 coding sequence is TGTGCCAGCAGCGGAGACAGCCGCTACGAGCAGTACTTC. This sequence encodes CASSGDSRYEQYF.

This clonotype has a count of ten or more. V usage is TRBV20-1 and J usage is TRBJ2-1; 11 bases are shared with TRBD2. V was pared by 6 bases and J by 4 bases, with 8 bases of the junction left unmatched. This CDR3 spans 15 amino acids. Germline CDR1 reads DFQATT; CDR2 reads SNEGSKA (reference sequence). In DNA, the CDR3 is TGCAGTGCCGGACTAGCGGGTAAAAATTACAATGAGCAGTTCTTC. It yields the protein CSAGLAGKNYNEQFF.

The V call is TRBV30, the J call TRBJ1-2; D is unresolved. The CDR3 spans 15 residues. The V gene lost 2 bases and the J gene lost 4 bases, with 17 bases spanning the gap. Looked up from germline, CDR1 is GTSNPN and CDR2 is SVGIG (reference sequence). CDR3 DNA sequence: TGTGCCTGGAGTAGAGGAGGAGCCGAATCCTATGGCTACACCTTC. The encoded protein is CAWSRGGAESYGYTF.

This clonotype came up a few times. J is TRBJ2-1 and V is TRBV7-9; 11 positions agree with TRBD2. Germline CDR1 SEHNR, CDR2 FQNEAQ (reference sequence). V dropped 1 base and J dropped 3; count of bases not matched to a gene: 5. The CDR3 runs to 17 residues. This chain's CDR3 is CASSLGLAGRDYNEQFF. In DNA, the CDR3 is TGTGCCAGCAGCTTAGGACTAGCGGGGAGAGACTACAATGAGCAGTTCTTC.

This clonotype was observed a handful of times. This chain connects TRBV7-3 to TRBJ2-3; D gene ambiguous. CDR3 length equals 14 residues. The V end lost 0 bases, the J end lost 3 bases, and 7 bases lay between the germline ends. CDR1 is SGHTA, CDR2 FQGTGA, per germline. The chain's CDR3 is CASSLTDTTDTQYF. The CDR3 DNA follows: TGTGCCAGCAGCTTAACGGATACTACAGATACGCAGTATTTT.

The V gene is TRBV29-1, the J gene TRBJ2-2; 7 nucleotides match TRBD1. The CDR3 is 15 amino acids. Losses at the gene ends were 6 bases for V and 5 bases for J; bases not matched to a gene: 12. The V gene's germline CDR1 is SQVTM and CDR2 ANQGSEA. The CDR3 loop reads CSVLSDRVGTGELFF. The CDR3 nucleotides are TGCAGCGTACTATCAGACAGGGTTGGGACCGGGGAGCTGTTTTTT.

The chain has TRBV28 and TRBJ2-1, with TRBD2 identical over 10 bases. CDR3 length: 16 amino acids. The trim removed 2 bases at V and 9 bases at J, leaving 10 bases unmatched. CDR1 is MDHEN and CDR2 is SYDVKM in the germline V gene. CDR3 DNA: TGTGCCAGCAGTTTAGAAGCGGGAGGGGTCCGCGGTGAGCAGTTCTTC. Translation gives CASSLEAGGVRGEQFF.

About this clonotype itself: Germline and junction disagree at one end, which may indicate a read error. The rearrangement uses TRBV5-1 and TRBJ2-7; tentatively, D is TRBD1 (5 bases). Germline V gene lookup returns CDR1 SGHRS and CDR2 YFSETQ. This CDR3 is 14 amino acids long. CDR3 bases: TGCGCCAGCAGCGATGCAGGGTGGTCCTCCGAGCAGTACTTC. Protein: CASSDAGWSSEQYF.

Regarding this clonotype: An end of the junction does not agree with germline; a read error may underlie this. The chain uses TRBV7-2 and TRBJ2-2; no definite D call. Germline CDR1 reads SGHTA; CDR2 reads FQGNSA. CDR3 length: 16 amino acids. The CDR3 coding sequence is TGTGGCAGCAGCTTAGCTGGTTGGAGGAACACCGGGGAGCTGTTTTTT. This sequence encodes CGSSLAGWRNTGELFF.

This clonotype was seen many times. This chain links TRBV5-1 with TRBJ1-2; 7 positions match TRBD1. After removal of 4 bases from V and 2 bases from J, the junction contained 5 bases not matched to a gene. The CDR3 loop spans 14 amino acids. Per the germline V gene, CDR1 is SGHRS and CDR2 is YFSETQ. The CDR3 region has the DNA TGCGCCAGCAGCGAATCGACAGGGAACTATGGCTACACCTTC. Its translation: CASSESTGNYGYTF. Looking up the rest from reference TRBV5-1 and TRBJ1-2 gives the full variable domain: KAGVTQTPRYLIKTRGQQVTLSCSPISGHRSVSWYQQTPGQGLQFLFEYFSETQRNKGNFPGRFSGRQFSNSRSEMNVSTLELGDSALYLCASSESTGNYGYTFGSGTRLTVV.

The V and J genes are TRBV12-3 or TRBV12-4 and TRBJ2-5; no reliable D call. This CDR3 region has 16 residues. V was shortened by 3 bases and J by 4 bases, with 18 bases between the two germline ends. The CDR3 DNA sequence: TGTGCCAGCAGTTTCAACACGGGTAGGAGTGGAGAGACCCAGTACTTC. It translates to CASSFNTGRSGETQYF.